Presented here are 25 T cell receptor beta chains from one specimen sequenced in a study of radiotherapy plus CTLA-4 blockade in lung cancer. Measured with immunoSEQ multiplex PCR; TCRdb has only the in-frame clones, and not every one. The table includes about 94,000 clones, approximately 82% detected once. This sample comprised peripheral blood, obtained from a patient treated with radiotherapy plus ipilimumab. The receptor set was obtained from a human donor with non-small cell lung cancer that progressed on radiotherapy plus ipilimumab.

This clone occurred a few times. The chain uses TRBV11-3 and TRBJ2-3, with D unresolved. The germline CDR1 and CDR2 sequences are SGHNT and YENEEA. Between the trimmed V and J ends, which lost 2 bases and 14 bases, there was a span of 14 bases. CDR3 length: 12 residues. The CDR3 bases are TGTGCCAGCAGCTTAATTTCTAGTCGAGTGTATTTT. Translation gives CASSLISSRVYF.

The J gene is TRBJ2-1, the V gene TRBV19; TRBD1 might be the D (6 bases). V was shortened by 5 bases and J by 5 bases, with 22 bases between the two germline ends. The germline CDR1 and CDR2 sequences are LNHDA and SQIVND (reference sequence). The CDR3 covers 17 residues. CDR3 sequence: CASSHRDTTGRDNEQFF. The CDR3 DNA is TGTGCCAGTAGTCACCGGGACACTACCGGAAGGGACAATGAGCAGTTCTTC. Drawing the rest from reference TRBV19 and TRBJ2-1, the complete variable domain is DGGITQSPKYLFRKEGQNVTLSCEQNLNHDAMYWYRQDPGQGLRLIYYSQIVNDFQKGDIAEGYSVSREKKESFPLTVTSAQKNPTAFYLCASSHRDTTGRDNEQFFGPGTRLTVL.

This clone has more than one count but fewer than ten. V usage is TRBV7-9 and J usage is TRBJ1-4; a possible D gene is TRBD1 (5 bases). V shed 5 bases and J shed 3 bases, with 10 bases lying between them. The CDR3 is 14 residues long. Germline CDR1 and CDR2: SEHNR and FQNEAQ (reference sequence). This CDR3 reads CASSKGSSNEKLFF. The CDR3 DNA reads as TGTGCCAGCAGCAAGGGGTCCTCTAATGAAAAACTGTTTTTT.

This clone is medium-sized in the sample. This chain connects TRBV7-9 to TRBJ1-5; possibly TRBD1 for D (6 bases). In germline, CDR1 is SEHNR, CDR2 FQNEAQ (reference sequence). This CDR3 is built from 15 residues. V lost 2 bases, J lost 5 bases, and 13 bases lay in between. DNA of the CDR3: TGTGCCAGCAGCTTATGGCAGGGGACGGATCAGCCCCAGCATTTT. Its protein is CASSLWQGTDQPQHF.

This chain links TRBV11-2 with TRBJ2-1; no clear D gene. Per the germline V gene, CDR1 is SGHAT and CDR2 is FQNNGV. V was shortened by 0 bases and J by 2 bases, with 5 bases between the two germline ends. The CDR3 loop spans 14 amino acids. The CDR3 sequence is CASSLDGTYNEQFF. In DNA, the CDR3 is TGTGCCAGCAGCTTAGACGGCACCTACAATGAGCAGTTCTTC.

This clone was counted a few times. The gene calls are TRBV2 and TRBJ2-2; 9 nucleotides line up with TRBD1. V was pared by 5 bases and J by 5 bases, with 9 bases of the junction left unmatched. The CDR3 is 16 amino acids. The germline CDR1 and CDR2 sequences are SNHLY and FYNNEI. The CDR3 is CASSHPDRGSTGELFF. The CDR3 nucleotides are TGTGCCAGCAGTCACCCGGACAGGGGATCGACCGGGGAGCTGTTTTTT.

For the CDR3, the DNA is TGCGCCAGCAGCTTTTTGGGAGATACAACTAATGAAAAACTGTTTTTT. This encodes CASSFLGDTTNEKLFF. This chain links TRBV5-1 with TRBJ1-4; D remains unclear. CDR3 length: 16 residues. Between the trimmed V and J ends, which lost 2 bases and 0 bases, there was a span of 11 bases. Germline CDR1 and CDR2: SGHRS and YFSETQ.

The chain employs TRBV5-4 and TRBJ2-3; D might be TRBD2 (5 bases). The CDR3 is made up of 15 amino acids. Germline CDR1 is SGHNT and CDR2 is YYREEE (reference sequence). V lost 0 bases to trimming and J lost 5 bases, with 13 bases between them. The CDR3 sequence: CASSLALRGQDTQYF. CDR3 bases: TGTGCCAGCAGCTTGGCCTTGAGAGGGCAAGATACGCAGTATTTT.

J is TRBJ2-1 and V is TRBV9; 7 positions match TRBD2. Germline loops: CDR1 SGDLS, CDR2 YYNGEE. V was clipped by 0 bases and J by 3 bases; unmatched bases: 6. This CDR3 contains 16 residues. For the CDR3, the DNA is TGTGCCAGCAGCGTAGGGGGGAGGGCTCTCTACAATGAGCAGTTCTTC. Residues: CASSVGGRALYNEQFF.

Only one count was recorded for this clone. The genes are TRBV5-1 and TRBJ1-4, with 9 positions matching TRBD1. CDR1 and CDR2 from the germline V gene are SGHRS and YFSETQ. Trimming at V came to 0 bases and at J to 5 bases, leaving 11 bases not matched to a gene. The CDR3 is 18 amino acids. CDR3 region: CASSLALSWTGENEKLFF. DNA for the CDR3: TGCGCCAGCAGCTTGGCGCTTTCTTGGACAGGGGAAAATGAAAAACTGTTTTTT.

Worth noting for this clone: Other DNA sequences within the sample encode an identical CDR3. The chain joins TRBV5-4 to TRBJ2-1; 7 bases align to TRBD1. The ends lost 1 base at V and 7 bases at J; junction bases unmatched: 2. This CDR3 has 13 amino acids. Germline CDR1 is SGHNT and CDR2 is YYREEE (reference sequence). CDR3 region: CASSLSGGNEQFF. The CDR3 nucleotides are TGTGCCAGCAGCTTGTCAGGGGGTAATGAGCAGTTCTTC. The full variable domain, completed using reference TRBV5-4 and TRBJ2-1, is ETGVTQSPTHLIKTRGQQVTLRCSSQSGHNTVSWYQQALGQGPQFIFQYYREEENGRGNFPPRFSGLQFPNYSSELNVNALELDDSALYLCASSLSGGNEQFFGPGTRLTVL.

The chain uses TRBV25-1 and TRBJ2-1; D gene ambiguous. V lost 4 bases to trimming and J lost 7 bases, with 8 bases between them. Germline V gene sequence: CDR1 MGHDK, CDR2 SYGVNS. The CDR3 is 12 amino acids. CDR3 residues: CASSAAGNEQFF. The DNA for the CDR3 is TGTGCCAGCAGTGCTGCAGGAAATGAGCAGTTCTTC.

Only one count was recorded for this clone. The chain employs TRBV11-2 and TRBJ2-1; 11 nucleotides agree with TRBD1. Trimming took 4 bases from V and 6 from J; bases not matched to a gene: 5. Germline lookup yields CDR1 SGHAT and CDR2 FQNNGV. The CDR3 contains 15 residues. CDR3 nucleotide sequence: TGTGCCAGCAGCTCATCCGGGACAGGGGGCAATGAGCAGTTCTTC. This gives the protein CASSSSGTGGNEQFF.

The rearrangement links TRBV5-1 to TRBJ2-3; 10 positions agree with TRBD2. Germline-derived CDR1 and CDR2 are SGHRS and YFSETQ. CDR3 length: 15 amino acids. Trimming at V came to 3 bases and at J to 1 base, leaving 2 bases not matched to a gene. CDR3 residues: CASSSSGSGTDTQYF. The CDR3 coding sequence is TGCGCCAGCAGCTCTAGCGGGAGCGGCACAGATACGCAGTATTTT.

The chain combines TRBV28 with TRBJ2-2; D unclear. This CDR3 region has 14 residues. Germline values: CDR1 MDHEN, CDR2 SYDVKM. Deletions cut 4 bases from V and 4 bases from J, with 10 bases between. The CDR3 sequence: CASSSGTATGELFF. The CDR3 region has the DNA TGTGCCAGCAGTTCCGGAACAGCCACCGGGGAGCTGTTTTTT.

The chain combines TRBV19 with TRBJ1-5; D is unclear. The CDR3 consists of 15 residues. Deletions cut 3 bases from V and 4 bases from J, with 13 bases between. Germline loops: CDR1 LNHDA, CDR2 SQIVND (reference sequence). The CDR3 region has the DNA TGTGCCAGTAGTATTAATCACGGGTCAAATCAGCCCCAGCATTTT. Protein: CASSINHGSNQPQHF. Full variable domain (missing parts from reference TRBV19 and TRBJ1-5): DGGITQSPKYLFRKEGQNVTLSCEQNLNHDAMYWYRQDPGQGLRLIYYSQIVNDFQKGDIAEGYSVSREKKESFPLTVTSAQKNPTAFYLCASSINHGSNQPQHFGDGTRLSIL.

Here the CDR3 reads CASSKLATDTQYF. The CDR3 nucleotides are TGTGCCAGCAGCAAACTAGCCACAGATACGCAGTATTTT. This rearrangement joins TRBV7-3 to TRBJ2-3, with a weak D call TRBD2 (6 bases). The CDR3 totals 13 residues. Between the trimmed V and J ends, which lost 5 bases and 2 bases, there was a span of 8 bases. In germline, CDR1 is SGHTA, CDR2 FQGTGA.

This sequence joins TRBV9 and TRBJ2-2; D call uncertain. Looked up from germline, CDR1 is SGDLS and CDR2 is YYNGEE. The CDR3 length is 13 residues. The V end lost 0 bases, the J end lost 3 bases, and 3 bases lay between the germline ends. Written as DNA, the CDR3 is TGTGCCAGCAGCGTAGCGGACACCGGGGAGCTGTTTTTT. As protein: CASSVADTGELFF.

The sample holds a few counts of this clone. The chain carries TRBV27 and TRBJ1-4; no reliable D call. Trimming removed 1 base from V and 3 bases from J, with 3 bases in between. Germline V gives CDR1 MNHEY, CDR2 SMNVEV (reference sequence). There are 13 residues in the CDR3. CDR3 sequence (DNA): TGTGCCAGCAGTTTATGGGCTAATGAAAAACTGTTTTTT. Its protein product is CASSLWANEKLFF.

The chain couples TRBV25-1 to TRBJ2-3; D is ambiguous. CDR3 length: 13 amino acids. V was cut by 5 bases and J by 0 bases, with 6 bases left in between. Germline V gene data show CDR1 as MGHDK and CDR2 as SYGVNS. This chain's CDR3 is CASSWVSTDTQYF. In DNA form, the CDR3 reads TGTGCCAGCAGTTGGGTTAGCACAGATACGCAGTATTTT.

The chain has TRBV21-1 and TRBJ2-7; the table names TRBD2, a call not compared with the DNA. TRBV21-1 is an annotated pseudogene. The CDR3 runs to 15 residues. The CDR3 DNA follows: TGTGCCAGCAGCAACGGGGGAAGAGCTTCCTACGAGCAGTACTTC. Amino acid sequence: CASSNGGRASYEQYF.

This clone appeared a single time. V usage is TRBV6-6 and J usage is TRBJ2-3; TRBD2 aligns across 11 bases. CDR1 and CDR2 (germline): MNHNY, SVGAGI (reference sequence). The V segment lost 2 bases and the J segment 5 bases; nucleotides outside the gene matches: 3. The CDR3 is 15 amino acids. For the CDR3, the DNA is TGTGCCAGCAGTTACCTAGCGGGAGGTCGAGATACGCAGTATTTT. This gives the protein CASSYLAGGRDTQYF.

This rearrangement joins TRBV5-1 to TRBJ2-5, with TRBD1 identical over 7 bases. The germline V gene has CDR1 SGHRS and CDR2 YFSETQ. The CDR3 has 15 amino acids. V lost 1 base and J lost 3; bases outside the gene matches: 6. CDR3 bases: TGCGCCAGCAGCTTGTCGGCAGGGGGAGAAGAGACCCAGTACTTC. Its translation: CASSLSAGGEETQYF.

The chain combines TRBV5-1 with TRBJ2-1; 10 positions match TRBD2. The J segment lost 6 bases and the V segment lost 7 bases, leaving 7 bases of the junction unmatched. Germline assignment: CDR1 SGHRS and CDR2 YFSETQ. The CDR3 is 14 residues long. The CDR3 region is CASFPLAGANEQFF. In DNA, the CDR3 is TGCGCCAGCTTCCCCCTAGCGGGAGCCAATGAGCAGTTCTTC.

The CDR3 loop is CASSLRSGSSYNEQFF. The CDR3, as DNA: TGTGCCAGCAGTTTAAGGAGCGGAAGCTCCTACAATGAGCAGTTCTTC. The rearrangement links TRBV27 to TRBJ2-1; D is perhaps TRBD2 (5 bases). The CDR3 contains 16 residues. CDR1 and CDR2 from the germline V gene are MNHEY and SMNVEV (reference sequence). Trimming left V 2 bases short and J 0 bases short, with 11 bases between.